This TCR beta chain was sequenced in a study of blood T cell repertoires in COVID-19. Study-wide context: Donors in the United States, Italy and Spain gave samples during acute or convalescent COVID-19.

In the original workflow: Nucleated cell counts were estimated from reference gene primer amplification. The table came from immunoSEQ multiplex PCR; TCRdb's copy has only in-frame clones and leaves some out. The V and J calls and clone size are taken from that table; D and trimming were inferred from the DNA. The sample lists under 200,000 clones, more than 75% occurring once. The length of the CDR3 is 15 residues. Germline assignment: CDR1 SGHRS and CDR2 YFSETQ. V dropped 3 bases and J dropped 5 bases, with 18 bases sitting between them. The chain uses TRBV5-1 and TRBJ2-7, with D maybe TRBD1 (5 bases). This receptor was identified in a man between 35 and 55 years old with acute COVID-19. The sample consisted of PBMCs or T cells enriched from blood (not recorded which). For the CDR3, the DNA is TGCGCCAGCAGCTCGCTTAGGGGCGCCTCTAACGAGCAGTACTTC. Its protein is CASSSLRGASNEQYF.